These T cell receptor beta chains were read from a single sample in a study of cytomegalovirus exposure and HLA in healthy donors. The data were produced by immunoSEQ multiplex PCR, yet TCRdb's version contains in-frame clones alone and is incomplete. This sample has about 91,000 clones, with about 70% found just once. Input material: PBMCs. The source of these receptors is a female donor in good health and CMV-seronegative. Each CDR3 is given with its conserved first and last residue. D genes are given only for firm matches. Some rows have no size entry. The others give once, few or many, or a class for an expanded clone.

CDR3	DNA	size	V	length	D	J
CASSPGTANTEAFF	TGTGCCAGCAGTCCAGGGACAGCGAACACTGAAGCTTTCTTT	few	TRBV7-9	14	TRBD1	TRBJ1-1
CASSLARGGYGYTF	TGTGCCAGCAGCTTAGCGCGGGGGGGGTATGGCTACACCTTC	few	TRBV7-2	14	NA	TRBJ1-2
CASSYGTGGYNEQFF	TGTGCCAGCAGTTACGGGACAGGGGGTTACAATGAGCAGTTCTTC	NA	TRBV6-5	15	TRBD1	TRBJ2-1
CATSRDLGGASTGELFF	TGTGCCACCAGCAGAGATCTCGGGGGGGCGAGCACCGGGGAGCTGTTTTTT	few	TRBV15	17	TRBD2	TRBJ2-2
CASKTATYEQYF	TGTGCCAGCAAGACTGCGACCTACGAGCAGTACTTC	once	TRBV2	12	NA	TRBJ2-7
CASSLLAGGTGELFF	TGTGCCAGCAGCCTCTTAGCGGGGGGCACCGGGGAGCTGTTTTTT	NA	TRBV6-5	15	TRBD2	TRBJ2-2
CAGDRGTDTQYF	TGTGCCGGAGACAGGGGAACAGATACGCAGTATTTT	NA	TRBV5-8	12	TRBD1	TRBJ2-3
CSATSTVTTGGYTF	TGCAGCGCTACTAGTACAGTGACGACTGGGGGCTACACCTTC	few	TRBV29-1	14	NA	TRBJ1-2
CAWRAGTGLTGELFF	TGTGCCTGGAGGGCCGGGACAGGGTTGACCGGGGAGCTGTTTTTT	NA	TRBV30	15	TRBD1	TRBJ2-2
CASRSRQGGNEKLFF	TGTGCCAGCAGGTCTCGACAGGGGGGGAATGAAAAACTGTTTTTT	NA	TRBV6-5	15	TRBD1	TRBJ1-4
CASSPRGRGRTEAFF	TGTGCCAGCAGCCCACGGGGGAGAGGGAGAACTGAAGCTTTCTTT	NA	TRBV7-9	15	NA	TRBJ1-1
CASSQGQGGNEKLFF	TGTGCCAGCAGCCAAGGACAGGGGGGTAATGAAAAACTGTTTTTT	NA	TRBV4-2	15	TRBD1	TRBJ1-4
CASSPRGPYEQYF	TGTGCCAGCTCACCCAGGGGGCCGTACGAGCAGTACTTC	few	TRBV18	13	TRBD1	TRBJ2-7
CASSLLSGATSYGYTF	TGTGCCAGCAGCTTACTCTCCGGTGCTACTAGCTATGGCTACACCTTC	NA	TRBV7-8	16	NA	TRBJ1-2
CGTGQINYGYTF	TGTGGAACGGGACAGATTAACTATGGCTACACCTTC	few	TRBV30	12	TRBD1	TRBJ1-2
CASSSENQGNEQFF	TGTGCCAGCAGCTCAGAGAACCAGGGAAATGAGCAGTTCTTC	NA	TRBV7-9	14	NA	TRBJ2-1
CASSLWRGQGEGSYEQYF	TGTGCCAGCAGCTTATGGAGAGGACAGGGGGAGGGGTCCTACGAGCAGTACTTC	NA	TRBV7-9	18	TRBD1	TRBJ2-7
CASSQKQGSDEQFF	TGCGCCAGCAGCCAGAAACAGGGGAGCGATGAGCAGTTCTTC	NA	TRBV4-3	14	TRBD1	TRBJ2-1
CASSLWTVVRELSEQYF	TGTGCCAGCAGCTTGTGGACGGTTGTGCGGGAGTTGAGTGAGCAGTACTTC	NA	TRBV5-6	17	TRBD2	TRBJ2-7
CASSQEPGQGGNTIYF	TGCGCCAGCAGCCAAGAACCGGGACAGGGTGGAAACACCATATATTTT	NA	TRBV4-3	16	TRBD1	TRBJ1-3
CASSLVQKNTEAFF	TGTGCCAGCAGCTTAGTACAGAAGAACACTGAAGCTTTCTTT	NA	TRBV7-8	14	NA	TRBJ1-1
CASSVAGGVGNTIYF	TGTGCCAGCAGCGTAGCAGGGGGTGTGGGAAACACCATATATTTT	few	TRBV9	15	TRBD1	TRBJ1-3
CASSFGSGKDTQYF	TGTGCCAGCAGCTTTGGAAGCGGGAAAGATACGCAGTATTTT	NA	TRBV5-6	14	TRBD2	TRBJ2-3
CASSHREGYGYTF	TGTGCCAGCAGCCACAGGGAGGGCTATGGCTACACCTTC	NA	TRBV5-6	13	NA	TRBJ1-2
CSVVDRGFNQPQHF	TGCAGCGTCGTGGACAGGGGGTTCAATCAGCCCCAGCATTTT	NA	TRBV29-1	14	TRBD1	TRBJ1-5
CASSYSKASGTYEQYF	TGTGCCAGCAGTTACTCGAAGGCTAGCGGGACCTACGAGCAGTACTTC	NA	TRBV6-5	16	TRBD2	TRBJ2-7
CSSSLGTDSNQPQHF	TGTTCCAGCAGCTTAGGGACAGATAGCAATCAGCCCCAGCATTTT	NA	TRBV7-9	15	TRBD1	TRBJ1-5
CASSLTGGLTYEQYF	TGTGCCAGCAGCCTAACAGGGGGCTTGACCTACGAGCAGTACTTC	NA	TRBV25-1	15	TRBD1	TRBJ2-7
CASSRRDYPHEQYF	TGTGCCAGCAGCAGAAGGGACTATCCCCACGAGCAGTACTTC	NA	TRBV5-6	14	TRBD2	TRBJ2-7
CASSLQGSEKLFF	TGTGCCAGCAGCTTACAGGGGAGTGAAAAACTGTTTTTT	NA	TRBV7-9	13	NA	TRBJ1-4
CAWSAPPPARQFF	TGTGCCTGGAGTGCCCCCCCGCCAGCTAGGCAGTTCTTC	NA	TRBV30	13	NA	TRBJ2-1
CASSRTSGFTGELFF	TGTGCCAGCAGTCGGACTAGCGGCTTCACCGGGGAGCTGTTTTTT	few	TRBV2	15	TRBD2	TRBJ2-2
CASSPGQGGFGDTQYF	TGTGCCAGCAGCCCCGGACAGGGGGGGTTCGGGGATACGCAGTATTTT	few	TRBV5-4	16	TRBD1	TRBJ2-3
CASTPQGQGTQYF	TGTGCCAGTACCCCACAGGGGCAGGGGACCCAGTACTTC	NA	TRBV19	13	TRBD1	TRBJ2-5
CASSQDRGQNNEQFF	TGCGCCAGCAGCCAAGATCGGGGACAGAACAATGAGCAGTTCTTC	few	TRBV4-3	15	TRBD1	TRBJ2-1
CASRRLAGVYEQYF	TGTGCCAGCAGAAGACTAGCGGGAGTCTACGAGCAGTACTTC	NA	TRBV27	14	TRBD2	TRBJ2-7
CASSPRAGGSYNEQFF	TGTGCCAGCTCACCGCGAGCGGGAGGCTCCTACAATGAGCAGTTCTTC	NA	TRBV18	16	TRBD2	TRBJ2-1
CATSRDKAGAETQYF	TGTGCCACCAGCAGAGATAAGGCAGGGGCAGAGACCCAGTACTTC	NA	TRBV15	15	NA	TRBJ2-5
CASSSGTSGPYEQYF	TGCGCCAGCAGCTCAGGGACTAGCGGACCCTACGAGCAGTACTTC	NA	TRBV5-1	15	TRBD2	TRBJ2-7
CASSYLTGGSTEAFF	TGTGCCAGCAGTTACCTTACAGGGGGTTCTACTGAAGCTTTCTTT	NA	TRBV6-6	15	TRBD1	TRBJ1-1
CASSDDGQGTDQPQHF	TGTGCCAGCAGTGATGACGGACAAGGGACAGATCAGCCCCAGCATTTT	NA	TRBV2	16	TRBD1	TRBJ1-5
CASSLDHGGNQPQHF	TGTGCCAGCAGCTTAGATCACGGGGGGAATCAGCCCCAGCATTTT	NA	TRBV11-3	15	NA	TRBJ1-5
CASSLDPSGSNTQYF	TGTGCCAGCAGCTTAGACCCTAGCGGGAGTAATACGCAGTATTTT	NA	TRBV7-6	15	TRBD2	TRBJ2-3
CASRSSNQPQHF	TGTGCCAGCAGGAGTAGCAATCAGCCCCAGCATTTT	NA	TRBV27	12	NA	TRBJ1-5
CASIQGDMGYGYTF	TGTGCCAGCATTCAAGGGGACATGGGCTATGGCTACACCTTC	NA	TRBV2	14	NA	TRBJ1-2
CASSKAGGTYEQYF	TGCGCCAGCAGTAAGGCGGGAGGGACTTACGAGCAGTACTTC	NA	TRBV10-2	14	TRBD2	TRBJ2-7
CASSLGGGKGYEQYF	TGTGCCAGCAGCTTAGGGGGCGGGAAGGGGTACGAGCAGTACTTC	NA	TRBV7-2	15	NA	TRBJ2-7
CASSRNRDVDTEAFF	TGTGCCAGCTCACGGAACAGGGACGTGGACACTGAAGCTTTCTTT	NA	TRBV18	15	NA	TRBJ1-1
CASSLFPTGFEEQFF	TGTGCCAGCAGCTTGTTTCCGACAGGGTTTGAGGAGCAGTTCTTC	NA	TRBV7-9	15	TRBD1	TRBJ2-1
CASSARDRDGYTF	TGTGCCAGCAGCGCCCGGGACAGGGATGGCTACACCTTC	NA	TRBV7-2	13	TRBD1	TRBJ1-2
CAPGGLAETDTQYF	TGTGCGCCCGGAGGGCTAGCGGAAACAGATACGCAGTATTTT	NA	TRBV12-1	14	NA	TRBJ2-3
CASSLGAGIGNQPQHF	TGTGCCAGCAGTTTAGGGGCAGGGATTGGCAATCAGCCCCAGCATTTT	NA	TRBV27	16	NA	TRBJ1-5